These T cell receptor beta chains were read from a single sample in a study of shared clonotypes between healthy human individuals. Generated by immunoSEQ multiplex PCR, the TCRdb table keeps only in-frame clones and is missing some. This repertoire shows around 180,000 clones, 85% to 95% found once; its top ten account for 0.067%. Specimen: naive CD4+ T cells sorted from blood. The receptors stem from a woman in her 30s in good health. CDR3s include the opening cysteine and the closing phenylalanine or tryptophan. D genes are given only for firm matches. The listing skips clone size in some rows; elsewhere it reads once, few, many or a size class.

-	TRBJ1-5	TRBV10-2	-	TGCGCCAGCAGATCGTCCGGGACAAGAAATCAGCCCCAGCATTTT	CASRSSGTRNQPQHF
TRBD1	TRBJ1-2	TRBV2	-	TGTGCCAGCAGGCCTACAGGGGCGGACTATGGCTACACCTTC	CASRPTGADYGYTF
-	TRBJ1-1	TRBV28	-	TGTGCCAGCAGTTTATCGGCAGAGGGGAACACTGAAGCTTTCTTT	CASSLSAEGNTEAFF
-	TRBJ2-7	TRBV5-4	once	TGTGCCAGCAGCCAAGAGTTCCTCTACGAGCAGTACTTC	CASSQEFLYEQYF
TRBD2	TRBJ2-7	TRBV27	-	TGTGCCAGCAAAATCTCCGGGGGACTAGGCGAGCAGTACTTC	CASKISGGLGEQYF
-	TRBJ1-5	TRBV6-5	once	TGTGCCAGCAGCGGGATGGGGCATCAGCCCCAGCATTTT	CASSGMGHQPQHF
TRBD2	TRBJ2-3	TRBV30	-	TGTGCCTGGAGTGTATCGGGGAGGGGAGATACGCAGTATTTT	CAWSVSGRGDTQYF
-	TRBJ1-1	TRBV11-2	-	TGTGCCAGCAGCTTAGTCGGACACACTGAAGCTTTCTTT	CASSLVGHTEAFF
TRBD1	TRBJ2-7	TRBV28	-	TGTGCCAGCAGTGACCGACAGGGAACCTCCTACGAGCAGTACTTC	CASSDRQGTSYEQYF
-	TRBJ2-7	TRBV6-1	-	TGTGCCAGCAGCGACGGACAGCTCTACGAGCAGTACTTC	CASSDGQLYEQYF
-	TRBJ1-4	TRBV6-6	-	TGTGCCAGCAGTTACTCAACACCGGGGAGGGATGAAAAACTGTTTTTT	CASSYSTPGRDEKLFF
-	TRBJ2-7	TRBV28	-	TGTGCCAGCAGTTTATCGCGGCAGAGCTCCTACGAGCAGTACTTC	CASSLSRQSSYEQYF
TRBD2	TRBJ2-3	TRBV28	-	TGTGCCAGCAGTTTACGGCTAGCGGGAGGTGATACGCAGTATTTT	CASSLRLAGGDTQYF
-	TRBJ1-2	TRBV7-9	-	TGTGCCAGCAGCTTAGTCCGGGAAGGCTACACCTTC	CASSLVREGYTF
-	TRBJ1-4	TRBV30	-	TGTGCCTGGGCAGGGAGTGATGAAAAACTGTTTTTT	CAWAGSDEKLFF
-	TRBJ2-7	TRBV18	-	TGTGCCAGCTCTCCATTGGACAGTTCCTACGAGCAGTACTTC	CASSPLDSSYEQYF
TRBD2	TRBJ2-1	TRBV30	-	TGTGCCTGGGGGGGTAGCGGGAGTTACAATGAGCAGTTCTTC	CAWGGSGSYNEQFF
-	TRBJ1-2	TRBV7-8	once	TGTGCCAGCAGCCGAGGAGATGGCTACACCTTC	CASSRGDGYTF
TRBD1	TRBJ1-2	TRBV5-1	-	TGCGCCAGCAGCCCCTCGACGGGACAGGGGGCGGATGGCTACACCTTC	CASSPSTGQGADGYTF
-	TRBJ2-3	TRBV27	-	TGTGCCAGCAGTTCCACCCCAGGGTTATATGGGACAGATACGCAGTATTTT	CASSSTPGLYGTDTQYF
TRBD1	TRBJ1-6	TRBV6-5	-	TGTGCCAGCGGCCCAAACAGGGGAAGATCACCCCTCCACTTT	CASGPNRGRSPLHF
TRBD1	TRBJ1-1	TRBV29-1	-	TGCAGCGTTGAAAGGACAGGGGGGGCTTTCTTT	CSVERTGGAFF
TRBD2	TRBJ2-1	TRBV2	-	TGTGCCAGCAGCCCGGGACTAGCGGAGTACAATGAGCAGTTCTTC	CASSPGLAEYNEQFF
TRBD1	TRBJ2-7	TRBV5-1	-	TGCGCCAGCAGCTCGGGACAGGGGGCGCGCGCCGAGCAGTACTTC	CASSSGQGARAEQYF
-	TRBJ1-3	TRBV18	-	TGTGCCAGCTCAAGAGCTGGAAACACCATATATTTT	CASSRAGNTIYF
-	TRBJ2-7	TRBV29-1	-	TGCAGCGTTGTTGGCCAGGGCCTCTACGAGCAGTACTTC	CSVVGQGLYEQYF
-	TRBJ2-7	TRBV6-5	-	TGTGCCAGCAGTTACGGCGGGAATCACTACGAGCAGTACTTC	CASSYGGNHYEQYF
TRBD2	TRBJ2-7	TRBV10-3	-	TGTGCCATCAGTGGTGGACTAGCGGGAACGTACGAGCAGTACTTC	CAISGGLAGTYEQYF
TRBD2	TRBJ2-5	TRBV11-1	-	TGTGCCAGCAGCAAGAGATTAGCGGGAGTGGGGGAGACCCAGTACTTC	CASSKRLAGVGETQYF
-	TRBJ2-7	TRBV6-5	-	TGTGCCAGCAGTTACTCCTGGCGACTCTACGAGCAGTACTTC	CASSYSWRLYEQYF
TRBD2	TRBJ2-1	TRBV5-1	-	TGCGCCAGCAGCTTGGCTAGCGGGTACAATGAGCAGTTCTTC	CASSLASGYNEQFF
-	TRBJ2-7	TRBV30	-	TGTGCCTGGAGTGTACTCGGGTTCGACGAGCAGTACTTC	CAWSVLGFDEQYF
TRBD2	TRBJ2-3	TRBV19	-	TGTGCCAGTAGTATACGGGCGGGAGGCTCAGATACGCAGTATTTT	CASSIRAGGSDTQYF
-	TRBJ2-1	TRBV30	-	TGTGCCTGGAGGAAGGGAAAATACACAGGGTTGGGGAATGAGCAGTTCTTC	CAWRKGKYTGLGNEQFF
-	TRBJ1-4	TRBV7-9	-	TGTGCCAGCAGCTCCAGGACAGACTTGGGCGGACTGTTTTTT	CASSSRTDLGGLFF
TRBD2	TRBJ2-5	TRBV4-1	-	TGCGCCAGCAGCCTCTCGGGGGGAGGGCGTGGAGAGACCCAGTACTTC	CASSLSGGGRGETQYF
-	TRBJ2-5	TRBV18	-	TGTGCCAGCTCACCACCGAACAATCAAGAGACCCAGTACTTC	CASSPPNNQETQYF
TRBD2	TRBJ2-1	TRBV15	-	TGTGCCACCAGCAGAGGGGCTAGCGGCAACAATGAGCAGTTCTTC	CATSRGASGNNEQFF
-	TRBJ2-7	TRBV7-9	-	TGTGCCAGCAGCTTTAAGGGCCCTGCCTACGAGCAGTACTTC	CASSFKGPAYEQYF
-	TRBJ2-1	TRBV7-3	-	TGTGCCAGCAGCCCTTCGACTAGTAGCAATGAGCAGTTCTTC	CASSPSTSSNEQFF
-	TRBJ2-7	TRBV5-1	-	TGCGCCAGCAGCTTGGTTACTAGTTCAGGCGAGCAGTACTTC	CASSLVTSSGEQYF